This T cell receptor (beta chain) was captured in a study of blood T cell repertoires in COVID-19. At the level of the study: Samples of COVID-19 (acute and convalescent) were obtained from the United States, Italy and Spain. PBMCs, B-cell-depleted T cells, or T cells provided the cDNA or gDNA that made up the material.

How the authors handled the data: Quantification of nucleated cells was approximated via reference gene primer amplification. The assay was immunoSEQ multiplex PCR, and TCRdb's table has in-frame clones only and misses some. V and J calls and clone size follow that table, whereas D and trimming were derived from the DNA. The profile covers about 170,000 clones, with roughly nine tenths appearing a single time and roughly 24% taken by the ten largest. The CDR3 runs 15 residues. The V gene's germline CDR1 is MDHEN and CDR2 SYDVKM. V shed 5 bases and J 2 bases; nucleotides not matched to a gene: 5. The gene calls are TRBV28 and TRBJ1-5, with 8 bases identical to TRBD1. The sequence was obtained from a man in his 60s with acute or convalescent COVID-19. Sequences were obtained from peripheral blood. In nucleotides, the CDR3 is TGTGCCAGCAGTCCGACAGGGGAGGGCAATCAGCCCCAGCATTTT. It encodes CASSPTGEGNQPQHF.